The next 18 T cell receptor beta chains were all read from a single sample in a study of blood T cell repertoires in COVID-19 (dated by TCRdb to about 2020). Library method: the immunoSEQ multiplex PCR assay. Imported from immuneACCESS, the table was reduced by TCRdb to in-frame sequences with V and J called. These copies leave out some clones; in studies compared against another copy, an unresolved V gene accounts for under half, and the cause of the remainder is not known. In this sample the table shows a few hundred thousand clones, around 82% of which occur a single time. Of the sample, about 7% is held by the ten largest clones. Sequencing used PBMCs or T cells enriched from blood (not recorded which). These receptors all stem from a middle-aged woman with acute COVID-19.

This clone was counted between two and nine times. The chain joins TRBV27 to TRBJ2-2; 10 bases are shared with TRBD2. This CDR3 is built from 16 residues. V was clipped by 4 bases and J by 5 bases; unmatched bases: 7. The germline V gene has CDR1 MNHEY and CDR2 SMNVEV (reference sequence). CDR3 nucleotides: TGTGCCAGCAGTTCACTAGCGGGGCGAATAACCGGGGAGCTGTTTTTT. It translates to CASSSLAGRITGELFF.

The chain uses TRBV7-9 and TRBJ1-2; 7 positions match TRBD1. Germline V lookup: CDR1 SEHNR, CDR2 FQNEAQ (reference sequence). V lost 5 bases, J lost 2 bases, and 8 bases stayed unmatched. The CDR3 covers 15 residues. The DNA for the CDR3 is TGTGCCAGCAGCGCCGGACAGGCGTCCAACTATGGCTACACCTTC. Its protein product is CASSAGQASNYGYTF.

V gene TRBV28 combines with J gene TRBJ1-1; D is ambiguous. This CDR3 is 18 amino acids long. Trimming took off 7 bases at V and 0 bases at J, with 24 bases between the two ends. Germline CDR1 reads MDHEN; CDR2 reads SYDVKM. The CDR3 sequence: CASIPAGVVPPMNTEAFF. CDR3 nucleotide sequence: TGTGCCAGCATCCCCGCTGGTGTGGTTCCGCCTATGAACACTGAAGCTTTCTTT.

The rearrangement joins TRBV5-1 to TRBJ1-1, with D possibly TRBD1 on 5 matching bases. The CDR3 is 13 amino acids. Germline V gene lookup returns CDR1 SGHRS and CDR2 YFSETQ. The V gene lost 2 bases and the J gene lost 5 bases, with 10 bases spanning the gap. This CDR3 is CASSFSGRTEAFF. CDR3 in DNA: TGCGCCAGCAGCTTTTCAGGGAGGACTGAAGCTTTCTTT.

The rearrangement uses TRBV5-1 and TRBJ1-5; maybe TRBD1 (6 bases). V was trimmed by 4 bases and J by 3 bases, leaving 11 bases between them. Looked up from germline, CDR1 is SGHRS and CDR2 is YFSETQ. The CDR3 extends over 14 amino acids. The CDR3 DNA follows: TGCGCCAGCAGCCCGGACAGCTACAATCAGCCCCAGCATTTT. It is translated as CASSPDSYNQPQHF. The complete variable domain, with remaining parts taken from reference TRBV5-1 and TRBJ1-5, reads KAGVTQTPRYLIKTRGQQVTLSCSPISGHRSVSWYQQTPGQGLQFLFEYFSETQRNKGNFPGRFSGRQFSNSRSEMNVSTLELGDSALYLCASSPDSYNQPQHFGDGTRLSIL.

The chain joins TRBV12-1 to TRBJ2-3; TRBD2, the table's D call, lacks a check against the DNA. TRBV12-1 is flagged as a pseudogene. The CDR3 has 15 residues. CDR3 bases: TGTGCCAGCAGCTTCGGGCTAGCGGGAGGAGATACGCAGTATTTT. This translates into CASSFGLAGGDTQYF.

The rearrangement links TRBV6-1 to TRBJ1-4, with 8 bases identical to TRBD1. After removal of 0 bases from V and 8 bases from J, the junction contained 11 bases not matched to a gene. Germline lookup yields CDR1 MNHNS and CDR2 SASEGT. This CDR3 contains 17 residues. The CDR3 protein is CASSEAFTTGGREKLFF. CDR3 bases: TGTGCCAGCAGTGAAGCGTTCACAACAGGGGGACGGGAAAAACTGTTTTTT.

The chain combines TRBV19 with TRBJ1-5; D is undetermined. V shed 4 bases and J shed 4 bases, with 8 bases lying between them. The length of the CDR3 is 13 residues. Per the germline V gene, CDR1 is LNHDA and CDR2 is SQIVND (reference sequence). The CDR3 DNA is TGTGCCAGTAGTACCCACAGAAATCAGCCCCAGCATTTT. It translates to CASSTHRNQPQHF.

The V gene is TRBV7-2, the J gene TRBJ1-2; no clear D gene. Germline values: CDR1 SGHTA, CDR2 FQGNSA. The CDR3 is 14 amino acids. The V and J ends lost 1 base and 2 bases respectively, with 8 bases between them. CDR3 loop: CASSLGHRNYGYTF. DNA for the CDR3: TGTGCCAGCAGCTTAGGCCACAGAAACTATGGCTACACCTTC.

The chain is built from TRBV11-2 and TRBJ2-5, with D perhaps matching TRBD1 (6 bases). The CDR3 is 16 amino acids. Germline CDR1 and CDR2: SGHAT and FQNNGV. Trimming took 5 bases from V and 5 from J, leaving 21 bases between them. The CDR3 sequence is CASSTQTGSTRETQYF. CDR3 sequence (DNA): TGTGCCAGCAGCACTCAGACAGGCTCCACCCGTGAGACCCAGTACTTC.

The CDR3 region is CASSEGDGGYYNEQFF. The CDR3, as DNA: TGCGCCAGCAGTGAGGGTGATGGGGGCTACTACAATGAGCAGTTCTTC. V and J are TRBV10-1 and TRBJ2-1, with a tentative D call TRBD1 (6 bases). Trimming took off 2 bases at V and 3 bases at J, with 14 bases between the two ends. Germline CDR1 is WNHNN and CDR2 is SYGVQD (reference sequence). CDR3 size: 16 residues.

The chain has TRBV28 and TRBJ2-3, with TRBD2 identical over 12 bases. In germline, CDR1 is MDHEN, CDR2 SYDVKM. The CDR3 has 15 amino acids. V lost 6 bases and J lost 4; bases outside the gene matches: 5. CDR3 sequence reads: CASSLTSGRPDTQYF. CDR3 DNA: TGTGCCAGCAGCTTAACTAGCGGGAGGCCAGATACGCAGTATTTT.

The chain recombines TRBV2 with TRBJ2-2; no clear D. The germline CDR1 and CDR2 sequences are SNHLY and FYNNEI. The CDR3 contains 14 residues. Between the trimmed V and J ends, which lost 0 bases and 6 bases, there was a span of 8 bases. The CDR3 DNA is TGTGCCAGCAGTGAAGCCGCGAGCGCCGGGGAGCTGTTTTTT. Its translation is CASSEAASAGELFF.

The chain employs TRBV5-5 and TRBJ1-1; D possibly corresponds to TRBD1 (5 bases). V lost 0 bases to trimming and J lost 7 bases, with 10 bases between them. CDR1 is SGHKS and CDR2 is YYEKEE in the germline V gene (reference sequence). This CDR3 has 13 residues. CDR3 sequence (DNA): TGTGCCAGCAGCTTGGCCCAGGGTGGTGAAGCTTTCTTT. Its protein product is CASSLAQGGEAFF.

The chain couples TRBV25-1 to TRBJ1-5; 9 nucleotides agree with TRBD1. CDR1 and CDR2 (germline): MGHDK, SYGVNS. This CDR3 is built from 16 residues. With 1 base clipped from V and 5 bases from J, the junction kept 6 bases outside the gene matches. The CDR3 DNA reads as TGTGCCAGCAGTGAATCCGGGACAGGGAGGGATCAGCCCCAGCATTTT. Its translation: CASSESGTGRDQPQHF.

The chain uses TRBV3-1 (or the pseudogene TRBV3-2) and TRBJ2-5; D ambiguous. CDR3 size: 12 residues. V was shortened by 1 base and J by 9 bases, with 9 bases between the two germline ends. Germline V gene sequence: CDR1 LGHDT, CDR2 YNNKEL (reference sequence). CDR3 coding DNA: TGTGCCAGCAGCCAAGGAGGCGGTCCCCAGTACTTC. Its translation is CASSQGGGPQYF.

The rearrangement uses TRBV28 and TRBJ1-4; D gene unclear. The germline CDR1 and CDR2 sequences are MDHEN and SYDVKM. The CDR3 is 13 residues long. V dropped 6 bases and J dropped 8 bases, with 13 bases sitting between them. Written as DNA, the CDR3 is TGTGCCAGCAGCCCCGTCCCGAGGGAAAAACTGTTTTTT. Its translation is CASSPVPREKLFF.

V is TRBV5-1 and J is TRBJ2-7; perhaps TRBD2 as D (6 bases). Trimming removed 5 bases at V and 1 base at J, with 13 bases between. CDR1 is SGHRS, CDR2 YFSETQ, per germline. The CDR3 totals 14 residues. CDR3 residues: CASSSLRESYEQYF. DNA of the CDR3: TGCGCCAGCAGTTCCCTGCGGGAATCCTACGAGCAGTACTTC. Full variable domain (missing parts from reference TRBV5-1 and TRBJ2-7): KAGVTQTPRYLIKTRGQQVTLSCSPISGHRSVSWYQQTPGQGLQFLFEYFSETQRNKGNFPGRFSGRQFSNSRSEMNVSTLELGDSALYLCASSSLRESYEQYFGPGTRLTVT.